This T cell receptor beta chain was identified in a study of cytomegalovirus exposure and HLA in healthy donors. Study-level results: TRBV6-2, TRBV6-3 and some other V segments were unresolvable in 87-base-pair reads.

V dropped 5 bases and J dropped 6; count of bases not matched to a gene: 14. The CDR3 runs to 18 residues. Germline V gene sequence: CDR1 SGHTA, CDR2 FQGTGA. It was with 60 Vbeta and 13 Jbeta primers that the PCR ran. TCRdb's copy holds only in-frame clones and misses some; the assay was immunoSEQ multiplex PCR. The sample has 100,000 to 150,000 clones; around 78% are singletons. Turning to this clone: No antigen is known for it.

This chain connects TRBV7-3 to TRBJ2-3, with 13 nucleotides matching TRBD2. The sample consisted of PBMCs. The TCR originated in a woman between 45 and 65 years old in good health and CMV-seronegative. The CDR3 loop reads CASSRKGLAGLPADTQYF. CDR3 bases: TGTGCCAGCAGCCGGAAGGGACTAGCGGGACTCCCCGCGGATACGCAGTATTTT.